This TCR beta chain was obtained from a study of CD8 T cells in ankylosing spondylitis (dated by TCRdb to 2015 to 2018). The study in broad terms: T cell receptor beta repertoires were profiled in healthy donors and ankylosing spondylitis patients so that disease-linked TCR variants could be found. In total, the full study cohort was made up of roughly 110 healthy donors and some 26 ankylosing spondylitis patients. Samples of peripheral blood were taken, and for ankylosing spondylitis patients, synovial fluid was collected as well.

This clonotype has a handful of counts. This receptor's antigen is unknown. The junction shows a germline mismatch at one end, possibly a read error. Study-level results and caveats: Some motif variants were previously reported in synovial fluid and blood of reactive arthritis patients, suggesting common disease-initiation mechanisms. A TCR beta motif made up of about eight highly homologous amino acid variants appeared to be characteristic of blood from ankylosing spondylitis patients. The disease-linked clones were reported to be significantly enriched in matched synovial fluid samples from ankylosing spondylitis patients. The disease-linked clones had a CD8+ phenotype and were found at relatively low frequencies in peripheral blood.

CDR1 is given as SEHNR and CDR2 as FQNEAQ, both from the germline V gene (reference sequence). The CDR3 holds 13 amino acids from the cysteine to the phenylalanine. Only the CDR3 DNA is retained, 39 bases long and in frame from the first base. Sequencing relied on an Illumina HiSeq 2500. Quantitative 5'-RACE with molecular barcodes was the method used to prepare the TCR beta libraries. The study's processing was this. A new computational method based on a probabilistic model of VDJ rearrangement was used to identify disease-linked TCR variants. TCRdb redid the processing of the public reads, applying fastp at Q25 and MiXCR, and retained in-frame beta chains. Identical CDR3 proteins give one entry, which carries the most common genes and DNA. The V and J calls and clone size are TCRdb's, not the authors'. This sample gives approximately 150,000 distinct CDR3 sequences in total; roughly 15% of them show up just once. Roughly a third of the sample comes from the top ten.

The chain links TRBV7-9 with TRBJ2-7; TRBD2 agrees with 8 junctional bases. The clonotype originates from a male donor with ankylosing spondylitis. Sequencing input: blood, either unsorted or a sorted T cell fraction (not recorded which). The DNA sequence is TGTGCCAGCAGCGTAGCGGGAACCCACGAGCAGTACTTC. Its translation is CASSVAGTHEQYF.